These 7 T cell receptor beta chains were all obtained from the same sample, sequenced in a study of Graves' ophthalmopathy and Graves' hyperthyroidism. Amplification from RNA transcripts yielded the TCR beta CDR3 regions. Second-round multiplex PCR followed a first-round RT-PCR using HTBI primers. From the multiplex PCR reads, TCRdb called clonotypes with MiXCR, one entry per CDR3 protein. The profile shows about 220,000 distinct CDR3 sequences, about 22% of them singletons. The sample comprised peripheral blood. These receptors all come from a woman aged 45-60 years with Graves' ophthalmopathy.

This clonotype was recorded at least ten times. CDR3 coding DNA: TGTGCCAGCAGTCCCGGCAGGGGCACCATATATTTT. Residues: CASSPGRGTIYF. This sequence joins TRBV12-3 or TRBV12-4 and TRBJ1-3; tentatively, D is TRBD1 (6 bases). The CDR3 sequence is 12 residues long. Trimming cost V 5 bases and J 9 bases, with 11 bases left between them.

V gene TRBV29-1 combines with J gene TRBJ2-7, with 11 bases matching TRBD2. This CDR3 has 19 amino acids. Trimming removed 6 bases from V and 0 bases from J; junction bases left unmatched: 19. CDR1 and CDR2 (germline): SQVTM, ANQGSEA. CDR3 DNA: TGCAGCGTCGGGGGGTTTGCTAGCGGGAGGATCATGAGCTCCTACGAGCAGTACTTC. Encoded protein: CSVGGFASGRIMSSYEQYF.

The CDR3 loop reads CASSYTPREGYTF. CDR3 in DNA: TGTGCCAGCAGTTACACTCCGCGCGAGGGCTACACCTTC. The chain employs TRBV6-5 and TRBJ1-2; no reliable D call. Trimming removed 2 bases from V and 8 bases from J, with 12 bases in between. The CDR3 is 13 residues long. Per germline, CDR1 MNHEY and CDR2 SVGAGI.

This clonotype turned up a few times. The V and J genes are TRBV28 and TRBJ2-3; D call uncertain. The CDR3 contains 15 residues. Trimming took off 5 bases at V and 4 bases at J, with 16 bases between the two ends. Germline lookup yields CDR1 MDHEN and CDR2 SYDVKM. DNA for the CDR3: TGTGCCAGCAGTACCTCGGTTTCCGAAGCAGATACGCAGTATTTT. Translation gives CASSTSVSEADTQYF.

This clonotype has at least ten counts. CDR3 region: CASIREGRYEQYF. As DNA, the CDR3 is TGTGCCAGCATCCGAGAGGGCCGATACGAGCAGTACTTC. The chain employs TRBV7-8 and TRBJ2-7, with D possibly TRBD2 on 5 matching bases. The CDR3 length is 13 residues. Trimming pared 7 bases from V and 4 bases from J, leaving 14 bases between. Germline V lookup: CDR1 SGHVS, CDR2 FQNEAQ.

At least ten counts were recorded for this clonotype. The J gene is TRBJ1-2, the V gene TRBV28, with TRBD1 matching 7 bases. Germline values: CDR1 MDHEN, CDR2 SYDVKM. The V gene end was trimmed by 4 bases and the J gene end by 2 bases; junction bases not matched to a gene: 4. The CDR3 is 14 amino acids. As DNA, the CDR3 is TGTGCCAGCAGTTACCAGGGGGGCAACTATGGCTACACCTTC. Translated: CASSYQGGNYGYTF.

The chain uses TRBV3-1 and TRBJ1-2; TRBD1 might be the D (5 bases). Germline CDR1 LGHDT, CDR2 YNNKEL (reference sequence). V was cut by 4 bases and J by 2 bases, with 14 bases left in between. The CDR3 covers 15 residues. The CDR3 region has the DNA TGTGCCAGCAGCCCACGGATCCGGGACAACTATGGCTACACCTTC. Protein: CASSPRIRDNYGYTF.